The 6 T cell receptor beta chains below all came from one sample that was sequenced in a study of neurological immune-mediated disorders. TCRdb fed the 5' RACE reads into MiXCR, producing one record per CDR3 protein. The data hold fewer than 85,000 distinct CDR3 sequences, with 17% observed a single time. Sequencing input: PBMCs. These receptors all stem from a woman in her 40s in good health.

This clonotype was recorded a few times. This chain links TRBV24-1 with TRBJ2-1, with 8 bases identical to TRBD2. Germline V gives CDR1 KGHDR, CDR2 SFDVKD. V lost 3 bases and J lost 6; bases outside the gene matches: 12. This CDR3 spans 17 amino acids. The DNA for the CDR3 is TGTGCCACCAGTGATCCCTCGGCAGCGGGGGCGTCCAATGAGCAGTTCTTC. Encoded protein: CATSDPSAAGASNEQFF.

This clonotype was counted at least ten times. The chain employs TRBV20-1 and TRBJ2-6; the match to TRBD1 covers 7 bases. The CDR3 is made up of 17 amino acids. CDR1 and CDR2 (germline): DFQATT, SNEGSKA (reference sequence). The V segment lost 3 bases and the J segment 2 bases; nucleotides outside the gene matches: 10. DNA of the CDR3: TGCAGTGCTAGTGGTGGGACAGCTAAAACTGGGGCCAACGTCCTGACTTTC. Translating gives CSASGGTAKTGANVLTF.

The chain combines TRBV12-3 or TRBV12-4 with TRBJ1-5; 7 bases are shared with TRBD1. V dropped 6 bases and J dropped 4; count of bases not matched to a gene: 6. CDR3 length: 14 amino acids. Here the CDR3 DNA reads TGTGCCAGCAGACTCGACAGGGTGAATCAGCCCCAGCATTTT. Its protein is CASRLDRVNQPQHF.

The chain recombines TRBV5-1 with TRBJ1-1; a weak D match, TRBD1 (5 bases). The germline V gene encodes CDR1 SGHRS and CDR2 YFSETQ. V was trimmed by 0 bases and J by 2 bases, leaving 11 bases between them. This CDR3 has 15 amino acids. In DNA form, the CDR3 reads TGCGCCAGCAGCTTGGGGGCAGGGCCAAACACTGAAGCTTTCTTT. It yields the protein CASSLGAGPNTEAFF.

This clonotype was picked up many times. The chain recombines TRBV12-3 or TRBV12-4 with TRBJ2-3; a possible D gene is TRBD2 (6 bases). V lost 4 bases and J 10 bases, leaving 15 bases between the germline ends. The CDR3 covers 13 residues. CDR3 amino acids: CASSSDRGTPQYF. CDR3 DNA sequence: TGTGCCAGCAGTTCAGACCGGGGGACGCCGCAGTATTTT.

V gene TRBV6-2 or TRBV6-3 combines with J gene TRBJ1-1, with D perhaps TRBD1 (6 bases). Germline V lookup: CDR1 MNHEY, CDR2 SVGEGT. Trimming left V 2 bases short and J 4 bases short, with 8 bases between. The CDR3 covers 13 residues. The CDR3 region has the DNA TGTGCCAGCAGTTACAGGGGGTCCACTGAAGCTTTCTTT. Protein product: CASSYRGSTEAFF.